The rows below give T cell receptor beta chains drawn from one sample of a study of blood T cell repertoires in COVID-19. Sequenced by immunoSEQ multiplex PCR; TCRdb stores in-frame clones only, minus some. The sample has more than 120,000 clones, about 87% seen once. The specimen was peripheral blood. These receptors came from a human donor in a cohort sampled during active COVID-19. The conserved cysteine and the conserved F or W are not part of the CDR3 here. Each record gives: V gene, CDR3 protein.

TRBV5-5	ASSAGQGREKLF
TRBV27	ASSPLTGFNSPLH
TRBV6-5	ASSYSGGAIDTQY
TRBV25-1	ASSEWFPQGSEEKLF
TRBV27	ASKGGFGSNQPQH
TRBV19	ASSSRDRALGYT
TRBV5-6	ASSLGGGVHTEAF
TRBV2	ASTPGGLPQH
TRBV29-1	SVEEGSGGAKTQY
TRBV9	ASSEWAQTTGELF
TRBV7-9	ASSWGGTQY
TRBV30	AWSDTGQVGSLH
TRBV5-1	ASSTRTGGYGYT
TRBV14	ASSPQGNEQF
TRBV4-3	ASSDSLSSGNTIY
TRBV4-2	ASSQDPGGSKVF
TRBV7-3	ASSPLGASYNEQF
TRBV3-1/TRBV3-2	ASSPWDRDEAF
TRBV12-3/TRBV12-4	AISEGGVYEQY
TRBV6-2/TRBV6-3	ASSETGEYGYT
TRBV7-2	ASSSTPGLEQF
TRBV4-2	ASSQESGGFLETQY
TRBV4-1	ASSRGQGGVTDTQY
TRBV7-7	ASSARQGASYEQY
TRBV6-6	ASEGRDSTDTQY
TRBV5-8	ASSLGQPPKN
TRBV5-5	ASSQGQGYGYT
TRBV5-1	ASSPGQNNSPLH
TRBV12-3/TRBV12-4	ASTDTGQAF
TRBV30	AWSVQVNTEAF
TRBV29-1	SVRGGNTGELF
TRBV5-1	ASSLLDSTYEQY
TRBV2	ASSGQGVGYT
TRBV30	AWSVQLGSEQY